This TCR beta chain derives from a study of CD8+ T cells in alopecia areata. Isolated RNA was reverse transcribed into cDNA used as the sequencing template. The repertoire was sequenced with immunoSEQ multiplex PCR; TCRdb's copy has only in-frame clones and lacks some. The repertoire includes fewer than 250,000 clones, around 43% of them detected once, and around 3% sits in the top ten. The treatment was: oral pan-JAK inhibitor, 5-10 mg twice daily. This CDR3 region has 16 residues. V lost 2 bases, J lost 5 bases, and 22 bases lay in between. The germline V gene encodes CDR1 GTSNPN and CDR2 SVGIG (reference sequence).

The sequence derives from a human donor with alopecia areata. Specimen: CD4+ T cells sorted from blood, collected between weeks 36 and 40, from a patient treated with tofacitinib. This chain connects TRBV30 to TRBJ2-7; either TRBD1 or TRBD2 may supply D (5 bases each). Here the CDR3 DNA reads TGTGCCTGGAGTCCCGGGACCAACCTTCGGGGCGACGAGCAGTACTTC. It specifies CAWSPGTNLRGDEQYF. The whole variable domain, filled in from reference TRBV30 and TRBJ2-7, reads SQTIHQWPATLVQPVGSPLSLECTVEGTSNPNLYWYRQAAGRGLQLLFYSVGIGQISSEVPQNLSASRPQDRQFILSSKKLLLSDSGFYLCAWSPGTNLRGDEQYFGPGTRLTVT.